A single sample gave rise to the 17 T cell receptor beta chains below, sequenced in a study of cytomegalovirus exposure and HLA in healthy donors. PCR used 60 Vbeta primers and 13 Jbeta primers. Sequencing was performed with immunoSEQ multiplex PCR; in TCRdb, only in-frame clones are kept and a portion is missing. Here the sample spans over 75,000 clones, about four fifths being singletons. The sequenced sample consisted of PBMCs. These receptors all stem from a woman aged 18 to 35 in good health and CMV-seropositive.

This clone was observed once. This rearrangement joins TRBV4-1 to TRBJ2-7; 13 bases fit TRBD2. The germline gives CDR1 MGHRA, CDR2 YSYEKL. J was trimmed by 3 bases and V by 0 bases; bases with no gene match: 2. This CDR3 is 16 amino acids long. CDR3: CASSQERTSGSYEQYF. The CDR3 region has the DNA TGCGCCAGCAGCCAAGAAAGGACTAGCGGGAGCTACGAGCAGTACTTC.

The CDR3 protein is CASVPQGYEQFF. Written as DNA, the CDR3 is TGTGCCAGCGTCCCTCAGGGGTATGAGCAGTTCTTC. The chain employs TRBV6-1 and TRBJ2-1, with D possibly matching TRBD1 (6 bases). V was trimmed by 8 bases and J by 8 bases, leaving 13 bases between them. The CDR3 spans 12 residues. Germline V lookup: CDR1 MNHNS, CDR2 SASEGT.

V is TRBV13 and J is TRBJ2-7; TRBD2 matches 8 bases. The CDR3 is 14 residues long. Germline V CDR1 and CDR2: PRHDT, FYEKMQ (reference sequence). V lost 2 bases to trimming and J lost 3 bases; unmatched junction nucleotides: 3. The CDR3 here is CASSLSGGFYEQYF. CDR3 bases: TGTGCCAGCAGCTTAAGCGGGGGTTTCTACGAGCAGTACTTC.

This clone was recorded once. The chain links TRBV6-5 to TRBJ1-2; TRBD1 is a possible D gene (6 bases). This CDR3 comprises 15 residues. Germline CDR1 reads MNHEY; CDR2 reads SVGAGI. V shed 0 bases and J shed 0 bases, with 8 bases lying between them. The CDR3 reads CASSYSRQANYGYTF. As DNA, the CDR3 is TGTGCCAGCAGTTACTCCCGACAGGCTAACTATGGCTACACCTTC.

J is TRBJ1-4 and V is TRBV6-5; 7 nucleotides agree with TRBD1. This CDR3 comprises 14 residues. Trimming took 6 bases from V and 7 from J; bases not matched to a gene: 8. The germline V gene has CDR1 MNHEY and CDR2 SVGAGI. The CDR3: CASRTGVGAEKLFF. The CDR3 coding sequence is TGTGCCAGCAGAACAGGGGTGGGAGCTGAAAAACTGTTTTTT.

Notes on this clone: A read error is likely, as this CDR3 ends without the conserved phenylalanine or tryptophan. No DNA is shown, since the ends of the CDR3 on it are uncertain; the CDR3 is the one TCRdb lists. The V and J genes are TRBV30 and TRBJ2-7; the table's TRBD1 call for D was not verified on the DNA. Germline V CDR1 and CDR2: GTSNPN, SVGIG (reference sequence). Both ends counted, the CDR3 spans 14 residues. CDR3 sequence reads: CAWSPLTTGRVKTL.

This clone was observed a handful of times. The identical CDR3 is also encoded by other nucleotide sequences in the sample. The chain combines TRBV27 with TRBJ1-2; 9 bases align to TRBD1. The CDR3 is 13 residues long. Unmatched junction bases numbered 5, after V lost 5 bases and J lost 7 bases. Germline assignment: CDR1 MNHEY and CDR2 SMNVEV (reference sequence). CDR3 amino acids: CASSPYRGPGYTF. The CDR3 DNA sequence: TGTGCCAGCAGTCCGTACAGGGGGCCTGGCTACACCTTC.

V gene TRBV5-6 combines with J gene TRBJ2-7, with D tentatively TRBD2 (5 bases). Trimming pared 4 bases from V and 6 bases from J, leaving 8 bases between. This CDR3 contains 11 residues. Germline-derived CDR1 and CDR2 are SGHDT and YYEEEE. The CDR3 DNA reads as TGTGCCAGCAGCCGCGGGCCCGAGCAGTACTTC. This codes for CASSRGPEQYF.

The V call is TRBV7-9, the J call TRBJ2-5; 9 bases line up with TRBD1. The V segment lost 2 bases and the J segment 1 base; nucleotides outside the gene matches: 5. The CDR3 covers 16 residues. CDR1 is SEHNR, CDR2 FQNEAQ, per germline (reference sequence). The DNA for the CDR3 is TGTGCCAGCAGCTTACCGAGACAGGGGGTCCAAGAGACCCAGTACTTC. Encoded protein: CASSLPRQGVQETQYF.

The chain recombines TRBV2 with TRBJ2-2; 9 bases fit TRBD1. Germline CDR1 and CDR2: SNHLY and FYNNEI. The CDR3 has 13 amino acids. V trimming: 6 bases; J trimming: 7 bases; junction bases outside the gene matches: 3. In DNA, the CDR3 is TGTGCCAGCAGGAGGACAGGGGACGGGGAGCTGTTTTTT. It encodes CASRRTGDGELFF.

The chain joins TRBV25-1 to TRBJ1-1; no definite D call. The V gene's germline CDR1 is MGHDK and CDR2 SYGVNS. CDR3 length: 13 amino acids. V was trimmed by 0 bases and J by 6 bases, leaving 8 bases between them. DNA of the CDR3: TGTGCCAGCAGTGAATACTTACAGCCTGAAGCTTTCTTT. It codes for CASSEYLQPEAFF.

The table lists this clone with a few counts. This chain joins TRBV9 and TRBJ1-1; possible D gene TRBD1, 5 bases. The CDR3 runs 13 residues. V was clipped by 0 bases and J by 5 bases, with 8 bases between them. Per the germline V gene, CDR1 is SGDLS and CDR2 is YYNGEE. The CDR3 DNA follows: TGTGCCAGCAGCGTAGAGAAGGGGACTGAAGCTTTCTTT. Translated: CASSVEKGTEAFF.

This chain links TRBV28 with TRBJ1-4, with 9 bases that match TRBD1. Germline-derived CDR1 and CDR2 are MDHEN and SYDVKM. The trim removed 4 bases at V and 8 bases at J, leaving 8 bases unmatched. The CDR3 sequence is 15 residues long. CDR3 bases: TGTGCCAGCAGTTCCCAGACAGGGGGGATCGAAAAACTGTTTTTT. Its protein is CASSSQTGGIEKLFF.

This clone is a singleton in its sample. The V call is TRBV6-1, the J call TRBJ2-5; 7 bases line up with TRBD1. This CDR3 spans 15 amino acids. V was clipped by 5 bases and J by 2 bases; unmatched bases: 8. The germline gives CDR1 MNHNS, CDR2 SASEGT. The CDR3 DNA follows: TGTGCCAGCAGTAGACAGTTGGACAGGCAAGAGACCCAGTACTTC. Its translation is CASSRQLDRQETQYF.

The chain couples TRBV28 to TRBJ2-7; no clear D. V gave up 3 bases and J gave up 1 base, with 10 bases separating them. CDR1 and CDR2 from the germline V gene are MDHEN and SYDVKM. CDR3 length: 14 residues. CDR3 region: CASSFAGGSYEQYF. DNA of the CDR3: TGTGCCAGCAGTTTCGCTGGCGGTTCCTACGAGCAGTACTTC.

The V and J genes are TRBV5-1 and TRBJ2-2; 7 bases align to TRBD2. The CDR3 is 11 residues long. Per germline, CDR1 SGHRS and CDR2 YFSETQ. The junction had 1 base not matched to a gene; V was cut back by 7 bases and J by 7 bases. This CDR3 reads CASGEGGELFF. The DNA for the CDR3 is TGCGCCAGCGGGGAGGGCGGGGAGCTGTTTTTT.

The V and J genes are TRBV2 and TRBJ2-7, with a weak D call TRBD1 (6 bases). Trimming pared 3 bases from V and 3 bases from J, leaving 9 bases between. This CDR3 region has 13 residues. The germline CDR1 and CDR2 sequences are SNHLY and FYNNEI. The CDR3 is CASSEARGYEQYF. Written as DNA, the CDR3 is TGTGCCAGCAGTGAGGCCAGGGGCTACGAGCAGTACTTC.